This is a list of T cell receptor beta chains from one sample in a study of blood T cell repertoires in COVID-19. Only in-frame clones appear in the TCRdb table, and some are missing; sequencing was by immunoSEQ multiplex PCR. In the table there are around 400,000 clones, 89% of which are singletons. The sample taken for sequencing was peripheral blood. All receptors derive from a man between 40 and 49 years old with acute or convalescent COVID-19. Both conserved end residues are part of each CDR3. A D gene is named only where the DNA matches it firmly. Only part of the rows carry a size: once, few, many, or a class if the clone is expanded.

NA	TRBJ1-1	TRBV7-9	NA	TGTGCCAGCAGGGTACAGGGTCCCACTGAAGCTTTCTTT	CASRVQGPTEAFF
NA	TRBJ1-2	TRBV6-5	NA	TGTGCCAGCAGTTACTCCCAGGGAGGAGATGGCTACACCTTC	CASSYSQGGDGYTF
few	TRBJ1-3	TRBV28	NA	TGTGCCAGCAGTTTACACAACTCTGGAAACACCATATATTTT	CASSLHNSGNTIYF
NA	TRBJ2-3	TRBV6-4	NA	TGTGCCAGCCCTACGTCGGGAGATACGCAGTATTTT	CASPTSGDTQYF
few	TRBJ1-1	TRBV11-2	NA	TGTGCCAGCAGCTATACCGCCCCGGAGACTTACACTGAAGCTTTCTTT	CASSYTAPETYTEAFF
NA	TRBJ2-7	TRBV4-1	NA	TGCGCCAGCAGCCAGACACCCAGCAGTGGTCGGGGGCAGTACTTC	CASSQTPSSGRGQYF
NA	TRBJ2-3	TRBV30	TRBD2	TGTGCCTGGAGCCTTCGTCTCCGAGGGAGGGTCTCAGATACGCAGTATTTT	CAWSLRLRGRVSDTQYF
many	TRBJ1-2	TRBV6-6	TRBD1	TGTGCCGCGGACAGGGGTGGGAACTATGGCTACACCTTC	CAADRGGNYGYTF
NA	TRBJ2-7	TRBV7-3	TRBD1	TGTGCCAGCAGCGTCGGGGCAGGGGGAATCGGAGAGCAGTACTTC	CASSVGAGGIGEQYF
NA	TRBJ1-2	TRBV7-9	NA	TGTGCCAGCCGGGGCGGGGGGTACTATGGCTACACCTTC	CASRGGGYYGYTF
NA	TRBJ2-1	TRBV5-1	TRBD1	TGCGCCAGCAGCTTGGGGACAGGCTACAATGAGCAGTTCTTC	CASSLGTGYNEQFF
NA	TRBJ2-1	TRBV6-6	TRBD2	TGTGCCAGCAGTTACGAGCCTAGCGGGAGGAATGAGCAGTTCTTC	CASSYEPSGRNEQFF
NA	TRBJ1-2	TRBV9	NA	TGTGCCAGCAGCGTAGGGTATCGGGAGTGGGACTATGGCTACACCTTC	CASSVGYREWDYGYTF
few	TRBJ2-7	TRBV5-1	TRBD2	TGCGCCAGCAGCTTGACGGGAGGGATGGACGAGCAGTACTTC	CASSLTGGMDEQYF
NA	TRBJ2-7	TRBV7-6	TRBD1	TGTGCCAGCAGCCCCGTATATAGACAGGGGTTATCGGGAGAGCAGTACTTC	CASSPVYRQGLSGEQYF
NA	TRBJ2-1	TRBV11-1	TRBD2	TGTGCCAGCAGCCCTACTAGCGGGGCCTACAATGAGCAGTTCTTC	CASSPTSGAYNEQFF
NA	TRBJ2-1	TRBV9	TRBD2	TGTGCCAGCAGCGGGGACGGGGGGAATGAGCAGTTCTTC	CASSGDGGNEQFF
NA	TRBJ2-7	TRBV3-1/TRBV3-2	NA	TGTGCCAGCAGCCAAGAACACATCCCAACCTACGAGCAGTACTTC	CASSQEHIPTYEQYF
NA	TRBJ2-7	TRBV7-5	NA	TGTGCCAGAAGCTTAGGGACAGCCACCTCCTACGAGCAGTACTTC	CARSLGTATSYEQYF
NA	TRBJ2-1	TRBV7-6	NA	TGTGCCAGCAGCTTTAGGGGGGGAGGACGAAATGAGCAGTTCTTC	CASSFRGGGRNEQFF
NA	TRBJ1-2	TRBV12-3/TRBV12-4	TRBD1	TGTGCCAGCAGTGCCACAGGGGTCTATGGCTACACCTTC	CASSATGVYGYTF
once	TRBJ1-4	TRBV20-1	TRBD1	TGCAGTGCTAGTAGAGACAGGGTTGAAAAACTGTTTTTT	CSASRDRVEKLFF
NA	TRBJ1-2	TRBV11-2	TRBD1	TGTGCCAGCAGCTGGCCGGGACAGGGCCCTTCCGGCTACACCTTC	CASSWPGQGPSGYTF
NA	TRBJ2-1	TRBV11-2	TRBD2	TGTGCCAGCAGCTTCCTCATGCTAGCGGGGGTAAATGAGCAGTTCTTC	CASSFLMLAGVNEQFF
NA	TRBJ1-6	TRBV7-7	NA	TGTGCTAGCCCCCCCCCGGAGTCGGCTCCCCTCCACTTT	CASPPPESAPLHF
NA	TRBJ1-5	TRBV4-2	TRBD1	TGTGCCAGCAGCCAAGTTGGTGGGACAGGGGTTAAGAGTTGGGGTCAGCCCCAGCATTTT	CASSQVGGTGVKSWGQPQHF
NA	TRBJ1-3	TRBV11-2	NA	TGTGCCAGCAGCTTGCCGATCGGGGGAGGCACCATATATTTT	CASSLPIGGGTIYF
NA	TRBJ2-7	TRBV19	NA	TGTGCCAGTACCCCTCGCCGGGACACTGGCCACGAGCAGTACTTC	CASTPRRDTGHEQYF
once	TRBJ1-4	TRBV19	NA	TGTGCCAGTAGCGAAGGGGCCAATGAAAAACTGTTTTTT	CASSEGANEKLFF
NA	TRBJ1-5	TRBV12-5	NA	TGTGCTAGTGGTTTGGCGGGGTATCAGCCCCAGCATTTT	CASGLAGYQPQHF
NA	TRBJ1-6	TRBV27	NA	TGTGCCAGCGGACAATCAAGCTCCTATAATTCACCCCTCCACTTT	CASGQSSSYNSPLHF
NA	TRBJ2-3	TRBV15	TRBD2	TGTGCCACCAGCATCAGCGGGAGAACAGATACGCAGTATTTT	CATSISGRTDTQYF
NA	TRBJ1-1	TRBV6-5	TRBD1	TGTGCCAGCAGTTCCTCCGGGACAGGGCTACCGGGGGCGGCTTTCTTT	CASSSSGTGLPGAAFF
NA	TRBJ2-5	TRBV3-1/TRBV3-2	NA	TGTGCCAGCAGCCAAGAGGCTAGCGCCCGGGAGACCCAGTACTTC	CASSQEASARETQYF
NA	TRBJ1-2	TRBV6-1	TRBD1	TGTGCCAGCAGTGAAGCGCTTCAGACAGGGATCTATGGCTACACCTTC	CASSEALQTGIYGYTF
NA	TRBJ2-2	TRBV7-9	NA	TGTGCCAGCAGCTCGAAAGCTAGTAGCGTCACCGGGGAGCTGTTTTTT	CASSSKASSVTGELFF
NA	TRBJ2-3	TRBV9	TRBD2	TGTGCCAGCAGCGTAGACTCACTAGCGCTGACAGATACGCAGTATTTT	CASSVDSLALTDTQYF
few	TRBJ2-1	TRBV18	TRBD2	TGTGCCAGCTCACCAAGACTAGCGGGAGCTATCTCCTACAATGAGCAGTTCTTC	CASSPRLAGAISYNEQFF
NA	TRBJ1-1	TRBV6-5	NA	TGTGCCAGCAGTTACTCGATGCAGGGGAACACTGAAGCTTTCTTT	CASSYSMQGNTEAFF
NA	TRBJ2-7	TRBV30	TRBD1	TGTGCCTGGAAGGGGACAGGGTCATGGGAGCAGTACTTC	CAWKGTGSWEQYF
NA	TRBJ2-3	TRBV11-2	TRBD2	TGTGCCAGCAGCCCCCTTCAGCGGGGGGGAGATACGCAGTATTTT	CASSPLQRGGDTQYF
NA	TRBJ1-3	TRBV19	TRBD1	TGTGCCAGTAGTCCGGACAGGGGAACTGGAAACACCATATATTTT	CASSPDRGTGNTIYF